This TCR beta chain was recovered during a study of blood T cell repertoires in COVID-19. Study-level background: There were acute and convalescent COVID-19 samples, and they came from the United States, Italy and Spain.

Data came from immunoSEQ multiplex PCR; TCRdb stores just in-frame clones and leaves some out. The data contain 250,000 to 300,000 clones, about nine tenths of them singletons. CDR1 MDHEN and CDR2 SYDVKM come from the germline V gene. This CDR3 spans 12 amino acids. V lost 8 bases and J 1 base, leaving 8 bases between the germline ends. Sample: peripheral blood. The clonotype was recovered from a woman aged 25-40 years with COVID-19, enrolled during active disease. The rearrangement joins TRBV28 to TRBJ1-2; D not resolved. CDR3: CASLAGNYGYTF. CDR3 nucleotides: TGTGCCAGCCTCGCGGGTAACTATGGCTACACCTTC.